This TCR beta chain was identified in a study of beta chain features in type 1 diabetes. The entirety of the isolated RNA underwent reverse transcription, so expressed TCRB transcripts were sequenced. Here immunoSEQ multiplex PCR was the method, and the copy in TCRdb shows in-frame clones only, minus some. The sample holds hundreds of thousands of clones, over 10% seen once. As regards this clone: Its matching antigen is unknown.

Germline assignment: CDR1 MDHEN and CDR2 SYDVKM. The V segment lost 7 bases and the J segment 0 bases; nucleotides outside the gene matches: 5. The CDR3 sequence is 16 residues long. Study-level results: In every one of the four CD4+ subsets, TCRB CDR3s were moderately but significantly shorter in Type 1 diabetes patients. Patients showed naive, central memory and Treg TCRB repertoires that appeared more similar than those of healthy donors. Patients and controls would be equally affected if PCR favored shorter templates.

Sequences were obtained from naive CD4+ T cells from blood. The rearrangement links TRBV28 to TRBJ2-6, with 8 bases fitting TRBD1. The source is a man aged 18 to 30 in good health. Written as DNA, the CDR3 is TGTGCCAGCAATGAGGGACAGGTCTCTGGGGCCAACGTCCTGACTTTC. This translates into CASNEGQVSGANVLTF.